The clone carrying this T cell receptor beta chain has only a few counts. Original processing methods: Amplification of reference gene primers was used by the study to estimate nucleated cell counts. Libraries were prepared by immunoSEQ multiplex PCR; TCRdb keeps only in-frame clonotypes and omits some of them. D and trimming were read from the DNA, whereas the V and J calls and clone size are those reported in that table. This repertoire shows roughly 260,000 clones, about nine tenths found once; its top ten account for approximately 4%. This entry comes from a study of blood T cell repertoires in COVID-19. Study-wide background: The United States, Italy and Spain provided the acute and convalescent COVID-19 samples. The analysed material was cDNA or gDNA that came from T cells, B-cell-depleted T cells, or PBMCs.

This CDR3 comprises 18 residues. In germline, CDR1 is SEHNR, CDR2 FQNEAQ (reference sequence). V was clipped by 1 base and J by 4 bases, with 22 bases between them. Material for sequencing was peripheral blood. This TCR derives from a man aged 55 to 70 who had recovered from COVID-19. The V and J genes are TRBV7-9 and TRBJ1-1, with D maybe TRBD1 (5 bases). The CDR3 region has the DNA TGTGCCAGCAGCTTAGAATTCCGACAGTCCTCTGTAGGCACTGAAGCTTTCTTT. Protein product: CASSLEFRQSSVGTEAFF.